Presented here are 16 T cell receptor beta chains from one specimen sequenced in a study of shared clonotypes between healthy human individuals. Sequencing was performed with immunoSEQ multiplex PCR; in TCRdb, only in-frame clones are kept and a portion is missing. The sample includes roughly 2 million clones, 85% to 95% of them seen just once. Sequencing was performed on naive CD4+ T cells sorted from blood. Subset here: CD45RA+ positively selected. The receptors were gathered from a man in his late teens or twenties in good health.

In regard to this clone: In the same sample, other DNA sequences code for this CDR3. The chain recombines TRBV10-3 with TRBJ2-1, with 9 nucleotides matching TRBD2. J lost 3 bases, V lost 0 bases, and 0 bases had no gene match. The CDR3 loop spans 15 amino acids. Germline assignment: CDR1 ENHRY and CDR2 SYGVKD. CDR3 amino acids: CAISESSGSYNEQFF. The CDR3 DNA follows: TGTGCCATCAGTGAGTCTAGCGGGAGCTACAATGAGCAGTTCTTC.

The chain employs TRBV6-4 and TRBJ1-6; D might be TRBD1 (6 bases). From germline, CDR1 is MRHNA and CDR2 SNTAGT. This CDR3 comprises 15 residues. V was clipped by 4 bases and J by 7 bases, with 14 bases between them. CDR3 loop: CASSVEQGLNSPLHF. As DNA, the CDR3 is TGTGCCAGCAGTGTGGAACAGGGATTAAATTCACCCCTCCACTTT.

This clone was found once. The same CDR3 can be traced to other DNA sequences in this sample. This chain joins TRBV27 and TRBJ2-1, with 11 bases matching TRBD2. Germline V gives CDR1 MNHEY, CDR2 SMNVEV (reference sequence). The ends lost 4 bases at V and 0 bases at J; junction bases unmatched: 5. CDR3 length equals 17 residues. CDR3 DNA: TGTGCCAGCAGTTCGCGGACTAGCGGGCACTCCTACAATGAGCAGTTCTTC. This codes for CASSSRTSGHSYNEQFF.

The chain recombines TRBV30 with TRBJ1-2; no reliable D call. Germline CDR1 GTSNPN, CDR2 SVGIG (reference sequence). This CDR3 has 14 residues. Trimming removed 6 bases at V and 13 bases at J, with 27 bases between. The CDR3 loop reads CACSPHGAVWIGTF. The CDR3 nucleotides read TGTGCCTGTAGTCCCCACGGAGCCGTATGGATCGGCACCTTC.

Turning to this clone: At the DNA level, this CDR3 is encoded by other sequences in the same sample as well. This rearrangement joins TRBV5-1 to TRBJ1-6, with 8 bases matching TRBD1. V lost 4 bases and J lost 0; bases outside the gene matches: 3. CDR3 length: 16 amino acids. Per germline, CDR1 SGHRS and CDR2 YFSETQ. CDR3 sequence reads: CASSGTGSSYNSPLHF. The CDR3 bases are TGCGCCAGCAGCGGGACAGGAAGCTCCTATAATTCACCCCTCCACTTT. The variable domain in full, completed from reference TRBV5-1 and TRBJ1-6, reads KAGVTQTPRYLIKTRGQQVTLSCSPISGHRSVSWYQQTPGQGLQFLFEYFSETQRNKGNFPGRFSGRQFSNSRSEMNVSTLELGDSALYLCASSGTGSSYNSPLHFGNGTRLTVT.

The J gene is TRBJ1-2, the V gene TRBV6-1, with D perhaps TRBD1 (6 bases). The V end lost 6 bases, the J end lost 6 bases, and 20 bases lay between the germline ends. The germline gives CDR1 MNHNS, CDR2 SASEGT. The CDR3 spans 15 residues. CDR3 in amino acids: CASSLTRTESNGYTF. The CDR3 region has the DNA TGTGCCAGCAGCCTCACCCGGACAGAATCAAATGGCTACACCTTC.

The chain combines TRBV4-3 with TRBJ2-7; 9 bases are a match to TRBD2. V was pared by 1 base and J by 2 bases, with 3 bases of the junction left unmatched. Germline V lookup: CDR1 LGHNA, CDR2 YSLEER. The CDR3 has 15 residues. CDR3 nucleotide sequence: TGCGCCAGCAGCCAAGCCGCTAGCGGGGCCTACGAGCAGTACTTC. Translation: CASSQAASGAYEQYF.

V usage is TRBV6-4 and J usage is TRBJ2-7, with unresolved D. With 6 bases removed from V and 0 bases from J, the gap between germline ends came to 30 bases. This CDR3 is 20 amino acids long. CDR1 is MRHNA, CDR2 SNTAGT, per germline. The CDR3: CASSQVGPRVGILSSYEQYF. For the CDR3, the DNA is TGTGCCAGCAGCCAAGTCGGGCCTCGCGTTGGTATTTTGAGCTCCTACGAGCAGTACTTC.

Turning to this clone: Other DNA sequences in the same sample also yield this CDR3. V and J are TRBV19 and TRBJ1-5; D might be TRBD1 (6 bases). Per the germline V gene, CDR1 is LNHDA and CDR2 is SQIVND (reference sequence). This CDR3 spans 13 amino acids. V dropped 0 bases and J dropped 6 bases, with 6 bases sitting between them. CDR3 bases: TGTGCCAGTAGTATAGACAGGGGTCAGCCCCAGCATTTT. It encodes CASSIDRGQPQHF. The variable domain in full, completed from reference TRBV19 and TRBJ1-5, reads DGGITQSPKYLFRKEGQNVTLSCEQNLNHDAMYWYRQDPGQGLRLIYYSQIVNDFQKGDIAEGYSVSREKKESFPLTVTSAQKNPTAFYLCASSIDRGQPQHFGDGTRLSIL.

The chain employs TRBV5-1 and TRBJ2-5, with 7 bases that match TRBD1. CDR1 and CDR2 from the germline V gene are SGHRS and YFSETQ. The CDR3 has 15 amino acids. V gave up 2 bases and J gave up 4 bases; unmatched junction bases: 8. DNA of the CDR3: TGCGCCAGCAGCTTAGCCGGGACAGTGCCAGAGACCCAGTACTTC. Protein: CASSLAGTVPETQYF.

This chain uses TRBV29-1 with TRBJ1-5, with D perhaps matching TRBD1 (5 bases). This CDR3 is built from 13 residues. CDR1 and CDR2 (germline): SQVTM, ANQGSEA. Trimming left V 4 bases short and J 0 bases short, with 7 bases between. The CDR3 spells CSVAGDSNQPQHF. As DNA, the CDR3 is TGCAGCGTTGCGGGGGATAGCAATCAGCCCCAGCATTTT.

The rearrangement uses TRBV5-1 and TRBJ1-1; no clear D. The CDR3 contains 16 residues. V was cut by 5 bases and J by 2 bases, with 19 bases left in between. The germline gives CDR1 SGHRS, CDR2 YFSETQ. The CDR3 DNA reads as TGCGCCAGCAGTCGGGCGGGGATGGGGAGTAACACTGAAGCTTTCTTT. As protein: CASSRAGMGSNTEAFF.

The chain uses TRBV7-2 and TRBJ1-6; 7 bases line up with TRBD1. From germline, CDR1 is SGHTA and CDR2 FQGNSA. The V gene end was trimmed by 5 bases and the J gene end by 10 bases; junction bases not matched to a gene: 8. The CDR3 is 14 residues long. The CDR3 nucleotides read TGTGCCAGCAGCGGAGCAGGGGGAGGATCACCCCTCCACTTT. Encoded protein: CASSGAGGGSPLHF.

CDR3 coding DNA: TGTGCCAGCAGTTACTCGACAGGGGGCTTCTACGAGCAGTACTTC. Amino acids: CASSYSTGGFYEQYF. V usage is TRBV6-5 and J usage is TRBJ2-7; TRBD1 matches 10 bases. Germline V lookup: CDR1 MNHEY, CDR2 SVGAGI. The CDR3 loop spans 15 amino acids. V lost 0 bases to trimming and J lost 3 bases; unmatched junction nucleotides: 2.

In this sample, this clone turned up once. V is TRBV5-1 and J is TRBJ2-2; 8 bases match TRBD1. The germline CDR1 and CDR2 sequences are SGHRS and YFSETQ. The CDR3 spans 16 residues. V trimming: 4 bases; J trimming: 0 bases; junction bases outside the gene matches: 5. The CDR3: CASSRTGLANTGELFF. The CDR3 nucleotides read TGCGCCAGCAGCCGGACAGGGCTGGCGAACACCGGGGAGCTGTTTTTT.

The chain has TRBV25-1 and TRBJ1-6, with D possibly matching TRBD1 (6 bases). The germline V and J ends were trimmed by 4 bases and 7 bases, with 11 bases remaining between them. The CDR3 consists of 14 residues. Germline loops: CDR1 MGHDK, CDR2 SYGVNS. The CDR3 nucleotides are TGTGCCAGCAGTGGGGGACATTCGAATTCACCCCTCCACTTT. This encodes CASSGGHSNSPLHF.